The source of this T cell receptor beta chain is a study of a mutant IDH1 vaccine in newly diagnosed glioma. Study-wide context: The initiation of vaccination occurred 4-6 weeks after radiotherapy alone, or with temozolomide cycles. Study outcomes and limitations: Among patients, around 93% showed immune responses induced by the vaccine.

This CDR3 region has 15 residues. V gave up 2 bases and J gave up 2 bases, with 9 bases separating them. Per the germline V gene, CDR1 is MNHEY and CDR2 is SMNVEV (reference sequence). Worth noting for this clone: Its target is unknown.

Stated time point: week 5, during vaccination. Vaccine doses each comprised 300 ug of mutant IDH1 20-mer peptide, with topical imiquimod. TCRdb's copy holds only in-frame clones and misses some; the assay was immunoSEQ multiplex PCR. The table includes around 58,000 clones, approximately 81% detected once. This chain uses TRBV27 with TRBJ1-4; D call uncertain. This receptor was obtained from a man aged 25-40 years with glioma. The starting material was PBMCs, obtained from a glioma patient whose treatment included an IDH1 peptide vaccine. CDR3 DNA sequence: TGTGCCAGCAGTTTACGCGGGCTTACTAATGAAAAACTGTTTTTT. Its translation: CASSLRGLTNEKLFF.